This TCR beta chain comes out of a study of early T cells in non-severe SARS-CoV-2 infection (dated by TCRdb to about 2021). In terms of the full investigation: Because TCR sequencing was done on bulk RNA from unsorted whole blood, the alpha and beta chains could not be paired. Here is what the overall study found, with its caveats: VDJdb matching was skewed toward anti-spike CD8 responses and likely underestimated virus-specific expansions by missing private and CD4 specificities.

Library preparation used 5' RACE. The instrument was a NextSeq 500. To correct for sequencing error and PCR bias, the TCR library protocol tagged individual cDNA molecules with unique molecular identifiers. Sequencing covered both TCR alpha and beta chains, and within each sample the abundances of alpha and beta sequences were tightly co-correlated. Under the source paper's analysis protocol: Decombinator V4 was used to annotate the V gene, J gene and CDR3 of the TCR sequences. TCRs were defined as expanded if a significant change between any two time points was detected under a Poisson model with p below 0.0001. TCR abundances were normalised to the total number of TCRs sequenced in each sample and reported as counts per million. MAIT TCRs were defined by TRAV1-2 paired with TRAJ12, TRAJ20 or TRAJ33, and iNKT TCRs by TRAV10 paired with TRAJ18. VDJdb, accessed 1 November 2021, was searched for CMV, EBV and SARS-CoV-2 annotated TCRs, excluding TCRs annotated for multiple antigens. TCRdb trimmed the raw reads at Q25, called clones with MiXCR and kept productive beta chains. Each CDR3 protein gets just one entry, which takes the most common genes and DNA from the rows behind it. TCRdb, rather than the study authors, made the V and J calls. The sample table records more than 90,000 distinct CDR3 sequences; roughly 11% of these occur just once. The leading ten clones occupy approximately 5.4% of the sample.

According to the germline V gene, CDR1 reads MNHNS and CDR2 reads SASEGT. Taken from cysteine to phenylalanine, the CDR3 has 15 residues. Here the CDR3 DNA is all that survives: 45 bases in frame from base 1. V ends up 7 bases short and J 7 bases short, with an unmatched junction base count of 11. This was a case-control study nested in a cohort of healthcare workers in London, UK, who had nasopharyngeal swab PCR tests and blood samples taken every week. Between 23 and 31 March 2020, the week of the UK lockdown, healthcare workers were enrolled and then followed up weekly for as long as 16 weeks. This clonotype was seen ten or more times. Its target antigen remains unknown. Base qualities are missing; no much larger clone stands one base away.

This receptor chain uses TRBV6-1 and TRBJ2-3, with 10 middle bases fitting TRBD2. This TCR came from an adult who was a healthcare worker with PCR-confirmed SARS-CoV-2 infection or an uninfected control (not recorded which). Sequencing used whole blood. For the CDR3, the sequence is CASNPAGGILNTQYF. Read as DNA, the sequence is TGTGCCAGCAACCCAGCGGGGGGGATTCTTAATACGCAGTATTTT.